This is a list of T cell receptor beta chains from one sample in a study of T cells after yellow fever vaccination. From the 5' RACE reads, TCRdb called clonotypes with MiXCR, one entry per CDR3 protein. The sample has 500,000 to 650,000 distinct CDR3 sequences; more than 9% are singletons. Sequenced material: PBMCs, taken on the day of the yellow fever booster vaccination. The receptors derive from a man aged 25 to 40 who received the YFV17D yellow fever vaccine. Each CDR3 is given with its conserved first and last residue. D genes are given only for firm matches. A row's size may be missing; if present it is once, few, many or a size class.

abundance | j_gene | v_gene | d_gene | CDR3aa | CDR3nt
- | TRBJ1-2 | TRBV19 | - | CASKPPDISGYTF | TGTGCCAGTAAGCCGCCGGACATCTCTGGCTACACCTTC
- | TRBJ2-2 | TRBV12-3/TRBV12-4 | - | CASSLKLGNTGELFF | TGTGCCAGCAGTTTGAAATTGGGGAACACCGGGGAGCTGTTTTTT
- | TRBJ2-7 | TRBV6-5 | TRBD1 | CASSYNRGDEQYF | TGTGCCAGCAGTTATAACAGGGGGGACGAGCAGTACTTC
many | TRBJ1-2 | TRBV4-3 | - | CASSQEPGSSYGYTF | TGCGCCAGCAGCCAAGAACCGGGTTCCAGCTATGGCTACACCTTC
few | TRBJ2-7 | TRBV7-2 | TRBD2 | CASSRTSGFYEQYF | TGTGCCAGCAGCCGGACTAGCGGATTCTACGAGCAGTACTTC
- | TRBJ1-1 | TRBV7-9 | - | CASSQKLGNTEAFF | TGTGCCAGCAGCCAGAAGTTGGGGAACACTGAAGCTTTCTTT
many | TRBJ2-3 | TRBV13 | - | CASAPRDHNTDTQYF | TGTGCCAGCGCCCCCCGGGACCATAACACAGATACGCAGTATTTT
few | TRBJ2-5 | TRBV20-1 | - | CSARERSFWAQYF | TGCAGTGCTAGAGAACGTAGCTTTTGGGCCCAGTACTTC
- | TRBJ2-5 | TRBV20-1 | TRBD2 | CSARVAGGRWTQYF | TGCAGTGCTAGGGTAGCGGGAGGCCGATGGACCCAGTACTTC
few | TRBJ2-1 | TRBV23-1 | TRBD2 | CASSQHKTGTSGNNEQFF | TGCGCCAGCAGTCAACACAAAACCGGGACTAGCGGGAACAATGAGCAGTTCTTC
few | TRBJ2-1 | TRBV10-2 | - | CASRSRGASSYNEQFF | TGCGCCAGCAGATCTCGGGGGGCTAGTTCCTACAATGAGCAGTTCTTC
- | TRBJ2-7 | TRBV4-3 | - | CASSQTGMKEQYF | TGCGCCAGCAGCCAGACGGGGATGAAGGAGCAGTACTTC
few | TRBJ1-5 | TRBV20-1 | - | CSARNLGVNQPQHF | TGCAGTGCTAGGAATCTGGGGGTCAATCAGCCCCAGCATTTT
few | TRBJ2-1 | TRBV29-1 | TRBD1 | CSVDTTGPEQFF | TGCAGCGTCGACACGACAGGGCCGGAGCAGTTCTTC
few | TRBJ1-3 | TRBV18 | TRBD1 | CASSPLGTGRSGNTIYF | TGTGCCAGCTCACCATTGGGGACAGGGAGGTCTGGAAACACCATATATTTT
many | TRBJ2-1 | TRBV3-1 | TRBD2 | CASSPGLAAVNEQFF | TGTGCCAGCAGCCCCGGGCTAGCGGCCGTCAATGAGCAGTTCTTC
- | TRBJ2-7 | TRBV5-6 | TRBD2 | CASSNDGTSLQYF | TGTGCCAGCAGTAACGACGGGACTAGCCTTCAGTACTTC
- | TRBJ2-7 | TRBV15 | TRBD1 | CATSNGQAYEQYF | TGTGCCACCAGCAACGGACAGGCGTACGAGCAGTACTTC
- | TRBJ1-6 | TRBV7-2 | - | CASSLPPSPLHF | TGTGCCAGCAGCTTACCACCTTCACCCCTCCACTTT
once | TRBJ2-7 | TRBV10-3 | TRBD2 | CAISKRETDEQYF | TGTGCCATCTCGAAGCGGGAGACGGATGAGCAGTACTTC
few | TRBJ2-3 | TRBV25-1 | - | CASAKGVTSTDTQYF | TGTGCCAGCGCCAAGGGGGTAACTAGCACAGATACGCAGTATTTT
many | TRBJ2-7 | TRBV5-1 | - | CASTSPQGYEQYF | TGCGCCAGCACTAGTCCCCAGGGTTACGAGCAGTACTTC
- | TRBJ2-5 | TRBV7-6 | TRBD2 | CASRITPSGPIRETQYF | TGTGCCAGCAGAATAACCCCTAGCGGACCGATCCGGGAGACCCAGTACTTC